This T cell receptor beta chain comes out of a study of blood T cell repertoires in COVID-19. Study background: T cells, B-cell-depleted T cells, or PBMCs supplied cDNA or gDNA.

The V and J ends lost 2 bases and 3 bases respectively, with 10 bases between them. The CDR3 has 14 amino acids. Germline V lookup: CDR1 WSHSY, CDR2 SAAADI. The method was immunoSEQ multiplex PCR; TCRdb's version includes in-frame clones alone and lacks a portion of them. In the table there are 150,000 or so clones, approximately 83% of which are singletons. The rearrangement links TRBV10-2 to TRBJ1-2; D uncertain. The sequenced sample was peripheral blood. The clonotype comes from a woman older than 75 with acute or convalescent COVID-19. CDR3 in DNA: TGCGCCAGCAGTGAGCCGGGGTTGGACTATGGCTACACCTTC. Its protein is CASSEPGLDYGYTF.